Below are 27 T cell receptor beta chains sequenced from a single sample in a study of T cell repertoires in cytomegalovirus infection (dated by TCRdb to between 2018 and 2021). Sample treatment or condition, as interpreted from the label and publication: in vitro stimulation with specific CMV peptide epitopes to enrich CMV-specific T cells. The listed sequencing device is Illumina HiSeq 1500. The public reads were reanalyzed by TCRdb: fastp trimming at Q25, MiXCR alignment, in-frame beta chains only. Each record represents a unique CDR3 protein, reported with the most common genes and DNA among its rows. The sample contains roughly 730,000 distinct CDR3 sequences, around a third of them found a single time. The top ten hold about 20% of the sample. The antigens for these receptors are not known. This specimen was cultured PBMCs, taken from culture after CMV antigen stimulation. The receptors stem from a human donor in good health (CMV status not recorded). Some clones in this sample may be carry-over from other donors' samples.

This clonotype was counted between two and nine times. DNA of the CDR3: TGTGCCAGCAGACCCGGGGACAGGGATGATTCACCCCTCCACTTT. The encoded protein is CASRPGDRDDSPLHF. The chain recombines TRBV27 with TRBJ1-6, with 9 bases aligning to TRBD1. Germline V CDR1 and CDR2: MNHEY, SMNVEV (reference sequence). The trim removed 6 bases at V and 8 bases at J, leaving 8 bases unmatched. This CDR3 region has 15 residues.

The chain carries TRBV20-1 and TRBJ2-5; TRBD2 matches at 8 bases. The CDR3 is 14 residues long. Losses at the gene ends were 5 bases for V and 8 bases for J; bases not matched to a gene: 13. Germline V gene data show CDR1 as DFQATT and CDR2 as SNEGSKA (reference sequence). The CDR3 protein is CSASLSGGGFTQYF. CDR3 coding DNA: TGCAGTGCTTCTTTATCTGGCGGGGGGTTTACCCAGTACTTC.

This clonotype has at least ten counts. The genes are TRBV28 and TRBJ1-2; D call uncertain. The CDR3 has 13 residues. Looked up from germline, CDR1 is MDHEN and CDR2 is SYDVKM. V dropped 2 bases and J dropped 8 bases, with 12 bases sitting between them. The DNA of the CDR3 is TGTGCCAGCAGTTTAATAGGGTTTCGCGGCTACACCTTC. Translating it yields CASSLIGFRGYTF.

The chain carries TRBV11-2 and TRBJ2-2; weak D call: TRBD1 (9 bases). The V end lost 5 bases, the J end lost 2 bases, and 18 bases lay between the germline ends. The germline gives CDR1 SGHAT, CDR2 FQNNGV. The length of the CDR3 is 17 residues. CDR3 amino acids: CASSRTGAGGNTGELFF. In nucleotides, the CDR3 is TGTGCCAGCAGCCGGACAGGGGCGGGGGGTAACACCGGGGAGCTGTTTTTT. The complete variable domain, with remaining parts taken from reference TRBV11-2 and TRBJ2-2, reads EAGVAQSPRYKIIEKRQSVAFWCNPISGHATLYWYQQILGQGPKLLIQFQNNGVVDDSQLPKDRFSAERLKGVDSTLKIQPAKLEDSAVYLCASSRTGAGGNTGELFFGEGSRLTVL.

The chain is built from TRBV7-9 and TRBJ2-5; D is unresolved. Germline CDR1 reads SEHNR; CDR2 reads FQNEAQ (reference sequence). The CDR3 runs 13 residues. The ends were cut back, 4 bases at V and 5 bases at J, with 11 bases in the middle. CDR3 in DNA: TGTGCCAGCAGCTCCAGCCCCTGGGAGACCCAGTACTTC. Its protein product is CASSSSPWETQYF.

This clonotype was seen only a few times. In DNA, the CDR3 is TGTGCCAGCAGCACCCGGGGAGATACGCAGTATTTT. Translation: CASSTRGDTQYF. The chain has TRBV5-4 and TRBJ2-3; possibly TRBD2 for D (5 bases). The CDR3 length is 12 residues. Trimming pared 4 bases from V and 5 bases from J, leaving 8 bases between. Per the germline V gene, CDR1 is SGHNT and CDR2 is YYREEE (reference sequence).

In this sample, this clonotype turned up many times. J is TRBJ2-1 and V is TRBV12-3 or TRBV12-4; D call uncertain. The length of the CDR3 is 11 residues. Between the trimmed V and J ends, which lost 5 bases and 8 bases, there was a span of 7 bases. The CDR3 sequence: CASSRTHEQFF. The CDR3, as DNA: TGTGCCAGCAGTAGAACGCATGAGCAGTTCTTC.

This sequence joins TRBV7-2 and TRBJ2-5; 8 bases fit TRBD1. Germline lookup yields CDR1 SGHTA and CDR2 FQGNSA. The CDR3 runs 17 residues. V was clipped by 1 base and J by 5 bases; unmatched bases: 12. The CDR3 nucleotides are TGTGCCAGCAGCTTAGGATCCAACAGGGGGGCTAGGGAGACCCAGTACTTC. Translation: CASSLGSNRGARETQYF.

There are a few counts of this clonotype. The chain links TRBV7-9 to TRBJ1-2, with a tentative D call TRBD1 (6 bases). The germline V and J ends were trimmed by 5 bases and 6 bases, with 13 bases remaining between them. From germline, CDR1 is SEHNR and CDR2 FQNEAQ (reference sequence). The CDR3 has 13 amino acids. DNA for the CDR3: TGTGCCAGCAGCCCCGAGGGGGGGCATGGCTACACCTTC. Translation gives CASSPEGGHGYTF.

About this clonotype: It may be a read error: a sequence one base away is much more abundant. The CDR3 carries no conserved terminal phenylalanine or tryptophan, so it likely arises from a read error. This chain uses TRBV7-8 with TRBJ1-2; D unclear. V shed 2 bases and J shed 6 bases, with 10 bases lying between them. From germline, CDR1 is SGHVS and CDR2 FQNEAQ. This CDR3 has 13 amino acids. The CDR3 sequence: CASSLRQEDGYTV. DNA for the CDR3: TGTGCCAGCAGCTTACGGCAGGAGGATGGCTACACCGTC.

The chain joins TRBV3-1 to TRBJ1-2; 8 nucleotides agree with TRBD1. Looked up from germline, CDR1 is LGHDT and CDR2 is YNNKEL (reference sequence). V gave up 2 bases and J gave up 5 bases; unmatched junction bases: 4. This CDR3 contains 14 residues. The CDR3 here is CASSQRGQGYGYTF. Written as DNA, the CDR3 is TGTGCCAGCAGCCAACGCGGACAGGGATATGGCTACACCTTC. Complete variable domain (other parts from reference TRBV3-1 and TRBJ1-2): DTAVSQTPKYLVTQMGNDKSIKCEQNLGHDTMYWYKQDSKKFLKIMFSYNNKELIINETVPNRFSPKSPDKAHLNLHINSLELGDSAVYFCASSQRGQGYGYTFGSGTRLTVV.

The chain has TRBV18 and TRBJ1-1, with D uncertain. Per the germline V gene, CDR1 is KGHSH and CDR2 is LQKENI. V lost 3 bases to trimming and J lost 0 bases, with 11 bases between them. The CDR3 consists of 15 residues. The CDR3 coding sequence is TGTGCCAGCTCACCTACCGCGGATATGAACACTGAAGCTTTCTTT. Translated, it gives CASSPTADMNTEAFF.

This clonotype was seen a single time. The chain carries TRBV2 and TRBJ2-7; 8 bases line up with TRBD1. Germline CDR1 reads SNHLY; CDR2 reads FYNNEI. The CDR3 runs 15 residues. With V trimmed by 7 bases and J by 1 base, 9 bases remained unmatched. CDR3 loop: CASNVLGTGSYEQYF. The DNA for the CDR3 is TGTGCCAGCAACGTACTCGGGACAGGTTCCTACGAGCAGTACTTC.

This clonotype has only a few counts. This sequence joins TRBV12-3 or TRBV12-4 and TRBJ2-7; D is possibly TRBD2 (6 bases). V lost 5 bases and J lost 9, with 11 bases in between. The CDR3 runs to 11 residues. DNA for the CDR3: TGTGCCAGCAGTCTGGGGACTGGGCAGTACTTC. This encodes CASSLGTGQYF.

The chain recombines TRBV6-1 with TRBJ2-1; 10 bases agree with TRBD2. V lost 7 bases to trimming and J lost 7 bases; unmatched junction nucleotides: 7. Per the germline V gene, CDR1 is MNHNS and CDR2 is SASEGT. The CDR3 spans 14 residues. The CDR3 nucleotides read TGTGCCAGCAAACCACTGACTAGCGGGAATGAGCAGTTCTTC. Translated: CASKPLTSGNEQFF.

The chain uses TRBV19 and TRBJ1-5; D remains unclear. Germline V lookup: CDR1 LNHDA, CDR2 SQIVND (reference sequence). This CDR3 has 16 amino acids. Trimming removed 3 bases from V and 0 bases from J, with 12 bases in between. The CDR3 bases are TGTGCCAGTAGTATTGGAGCAGGTTATAGCAATCAGCCCCAGCATTTT. Its protein product is CASSIGAGYSNQPQHF.

The V call is TRBV7-2, the J call TRBJ2-3; 11 bases align to TRBD2. CDR3 length: 16 amino acids. Germline values: CDR1 SGHTA, CDR2 FQGNSA. V lost 5 bases to trimming and J lost 1 base; unmatched junction nucleotides: 5. Here the CDR3 reads CASSPATSGGTDTQYF. Here the CDR3 DNA reads TGTGCCAGCAGCCCAGCGACTAGCGGGGGCACAGATACGCAGTATTTT.

The V gene is TRBV14, the J gene TRBJ2-5; unclear D gene. Trimming cost V 3 bases and J 2 bases, with 4 bases left between them. The CDR3 has 12 residues. Germline assignment: CDR1 SGHDN and CDR2 FVKESK. In DNA, the CDR3 is TGTGCCAGCAGCCACACACAAGAGACCCAGTACTTC. This encodes CASSHTQETQYF.

The chain recombines TRBV6-8 with TRBJ2-7, with 7 bases identical to TRBD1. Germline trimming cut 4 bases from V and 7 bases from J; bases unmatched to any gene: 4. The CDR3 covers 12 residues. CDR1 and CDR2 from the germline V gene are MNHGY and SAAAGT. The DNA for the CDR3 is TGTGCCAGCAGTTCGAGGGGGCAGGAGCAGTACTTC. Translated: CASSSRGQEQYF.

This clonotype has a count of ten or more. The V call is TRBV7-2, the J call TRBJ1-5; D call uncertain. The germline CDR1 and CDR2 sequences are SGHTA and FQGNSA. There are 14 residues in the CDR3. V lost 5 bases and J 5 bases, leaving 13 bases between the germline ends. DNA for the CDR3: TGTGCCAGCAGCCCGCTCTCAGGATATCAGCCCCAGCATTTT. Translation gives CASSPLSGYQPQHF.

The genes are TRBV6-2 or TRBV6-3 and TRBJ1-5; D gene ambiguous. Germline V gene data show CDR1 as MNHEY and CDR2 as SVGEGT. The CDR3 spans 16 residues. V was cut by 3 bases and J by 1 base, with 13 bases left in between. This CDR3 is CASSYLGTMSNQPQHF. The CDR3 region has the DNA TGTGCCAGCAGTTATTTGGGAACAATGAGCAATCAGCCCCAGCATTTT.

The chain recombines TRBV5-1 with TRBJ2-1; TRBD2 matches at 10 bases. CDR3 length equals 15 residues. V lost 4 bases, J lost 6 bases, and 7 bases stayed unmatched. Germline V CDR1 and CDR2: SGHRS, YFSETQ. In DNA form, the CDR3 reads TGCGCCAGCAGCGTCAGCGGGGGGGCCTCCAATGAGCAGTTCTTC. Translated, it gives CASSVSGGASNEQFF.

This rearrangement joins TRBV20-1 to TRBJ2-1; tentative D call: TRBD2 (5 bases). Germline lookup yields CDR1 DFQATT and CDR2 SNEGSKA (reference sequence). This CDR3 has 15 residues. Between the trimmed V and J ends, which lost 5 bases and 1 base, there was a span of 15 bases. The CDR3 DNA reads as TGCAGTGCTTACTCTAGCAAAGATTCCTACAATGAGCAGTTCTTC. Its protein product is CSAYSSKDSYNEQFF.

This clonotype was seen at least ten times. The genes are TRBV11-3 and TRBJ2-1; 11 bases agree with TRBD2. The CDR3 runs 18 residues. Germline V gives CDR1 SGHNT, CDR2 YENEEA. J gave up 1 base and V 3 bases, and 8 bases lay outside the gene matches. CDR3 sequence (DNA): TGTGCCAGCAGCTTGGGGCTAGCGGGAGGTGGGTCCTACAATGAGCAGTTCTTC. Protein sequence: CASSLGLAGGGSYNEQFF.

This clonotype was detected only a few times. V gene TRBV4-3 combines with J gene TRBJ2-3; 14 bases are a match to TRBD2. With 5 bases clipped from V and 5 bases from J, the junction kept 9 bases outside the gene matches. This CDR3 contains 17 residues. The germline gives CDR1 LGHNA, CDR2 YSLEER. CDR3 sequence: CASSWDGTSGGGDTQYF. CDR3 nucleotides: TGCGCCAGCAGCTGGGATGGGACTAGCGGGGGAGGAGATACGCAGTATTTT.

The gene calls are TRBV19 and TRBJ2-3; 7 bases are a match to TRBD1. CDR3 length: 15 amino acids. V trimming: 10 bases; J trimming: 0 bases; junction bases outside the gene matches: 10. The germline gives CDR1 LNHDA, CDR2 SQIVND (reference sequence). In DNA, the CDR3 is TGTGCCACCTCCTTTGGGACAGCTAGCACAGATACGCAGTATTTT. Its translation: CATSFGTASTDTQYF.

A single count supports this clonotype. The CDR3 region is CASSTAGEFNEQFF. The CDR3 coding sequence is TGTGCCAGCAGTACAGCGGGAGAGTTCAATGAGCAGTTCTTC. The chain recombines TRBV6-2 or TRBV6-3 with TRBJ2-1; TRBD2 agrees at 8 bases. The CDR3 has 14 residues. V shed 5 bases, J shed 6 bases, and the junction held 6 bases outside the gene matches. Germline-derived CDR1 and CDR2 are MNHEY and SVGEGT.